This TCR beta chain was sequenced during a study of shared clonotypes between healthy human individuals. Whole-study results and caveats: The study drew on few donors, limiting represented genetic and exposure-history diversity. For sorted subsets, rarefaction showed incomplete sequencing despite large depth.

Replicate PCRs run on sorted subsets employed 200 ng DNA, approximately 30,000 T cell genomes. Original handling: Because ImmunoSEQ provided only junction sequences with no quality scores, the filtering differed. Libraries were prepared by immunoSEQ multiplex PCR; TCRdb keeps only in-frame clonotypes and omits some of them. V and J calls and clone size are as listed in that table; D and trimming were resolved from the DNA. In the table there are about 180,000 clones, 90% to 95% of which are singletons. A word on this clone: Its antigen remains unidentified.

The CDR3 sequence is 16 residues long. The germline CDR1 and CDR2 sequences are LNHDA and SQIVND (reference sequence). This chain links TRBV19 with TRBJ2-5; 14 bases fit TRBD2. The tail of the sequence fits TRBJ2-7 better, so the J call may be wrong. Input material: naive CD4+ T cells sorted from blood. Described subset: CD45RA+ positively selected. The source is a woman younger than 45 in good health. The CDR3 protein is CASSIGTSGSSYEQYF. The CDR3 nucleotides read TGTGCCAGTAGTATCGGGACTAGCGGGAGCTCCTACGAGCAGTACTTC.